This T cell receptor (beta chain) was observed in a study of graft-versus-host responses after intestinal transplantation (TCRdb year 2021). Concerning the study at large: Recipients received multivisceral, liver-intestinal, or isolated intestinal transplants. Donor T cell macrochimerism was defined as a peak of at least 4% donor T cells among recipient peripheral blood mononuclear cells. All recipients received anti-thymocyte globulin induction followed by maintenance tacrolimus and steroids for approximately 3 years. Bulk TCR-beta CDR3 sequencing was used to track graft-versus-host and host-versus-graft alloreactive T cell clones in the graft, circulation and bone marrow after intestinal transplantation. Instead of going to the commercial service, samples from a few later patients were sequenced in-house on an Illumina MiSeq and processed with MiXCR. A cohort of approximately 24 intestinal transplant recipients, including one retransplant, was enrolled, and a few patients lacking pretransplant specimens were excluded. Alloreactive clones were identified by sequencing pre-transplant mixed lymphocyte reaction products and comparing these products with unstimulated pre-transplant donor and recipient T cells. Summary of the overall study and its limitations: Peak levels of circulating GvH clones were associated with declines in HvG clones early after transplant. GvH clones turned up in recipient bone marrow, with some appearing earlier in ileal mucosa or blood, a pattern consistent with an intestinal mucosal origin. In the allografts of patients with donor T cell macrochimerism, GvH to HvG T cell clonal ratios were high. Conclusions were limited by the relatively low number and heterogeneity of intestinal transplant patients.

Comments on this clone: Its antigen target is currently unknown. One base away there is no much larger clone; base qualities are not given.

Via the germline V gene (reference sequence), CDR1 is SEHNR and CDR2 FQNEAQ. The CDR3 runs 15 residues from the cysteine to the phenylalanine. Here the CDR3 DNA is all that survives: 45 bases in frame from base 1. Deletion took 2 bases off V and 5 bases off J, with a span of 13 bases between the germline ends. Libraries came from the immunoSEQ multiplex PCR assay. High-throughput TCR-beta CDR3 sequencing of genomic DNA from most patients was performed by Adaptive Biotechnologies. The authors processed their data as follows. Adaptive's ImmunoSEQ software was the source of the TCR sequencing data for over 15 patients, while a few other patients were processed with MiXCR and VDJtools. CDR3 nucleotide sequences shared between donor and recipient were removed because the origin of such sequences could not be assigned. Alloreactive clones required at least 2-fold expansion over unstimulated cells and minimum CFSE-low frequency of 0.002% (template counts) or 0.001% (read counts). Clones detected in sequenced pre-transplant spleen, lymph node, or MLR CFSE-low populations of the donor or recipient were defined as mappable. Cumulative frequency of alloreactive clones was calculated as a percentage of all sequences weighted by copy number. In its TCRdb copy, this immuneACCESS table keeps in-frame sequences only and misses some clones. Where compared with another copy, unresolved V genes explain less than half of these, and the others have no known cause. V, J and clone size are taken as reported in that table, and D and trimming were inferred from the DNA itself. The sample table records about 98,000 clones; more than 75% of these occur just once. More than 1.4% of the sample is in the top ten clones.

Blood samples were collected up to 4 times in the first month after transplant and then at least monthly when available. This receptor chain uses TRBV7-9 and TRBJ2-1, and TRBD1 may be the D gene, going by 5 matching bases. Here the sequenced sample was PBMCs, taken 255 days after intestinal transplant. The clonotype originates from a human patient who received an intestinal transplant, so some T cells may come from the graft donor. The CDR3 in this case is CASSLPPLGHNEQFF. The DNA reads as follows: TGTGCCAGCAGCTTACCCCCGCTGGGGCACAATGAGCAGTTCTTC.